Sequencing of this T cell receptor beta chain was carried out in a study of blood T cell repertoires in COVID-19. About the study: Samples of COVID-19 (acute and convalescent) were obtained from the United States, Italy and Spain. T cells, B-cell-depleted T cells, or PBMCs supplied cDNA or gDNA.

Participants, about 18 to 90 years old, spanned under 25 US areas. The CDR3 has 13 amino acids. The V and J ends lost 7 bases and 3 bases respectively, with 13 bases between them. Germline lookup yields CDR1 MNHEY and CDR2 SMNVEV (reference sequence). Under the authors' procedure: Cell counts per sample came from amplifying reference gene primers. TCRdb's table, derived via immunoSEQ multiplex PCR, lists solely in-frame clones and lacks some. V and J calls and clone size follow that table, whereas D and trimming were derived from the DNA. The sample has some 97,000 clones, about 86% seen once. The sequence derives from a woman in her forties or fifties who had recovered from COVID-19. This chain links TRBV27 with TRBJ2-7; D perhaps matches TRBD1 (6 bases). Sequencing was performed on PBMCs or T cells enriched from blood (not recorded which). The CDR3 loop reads CASIGQGIYEQYF. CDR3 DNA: TGTGCCAGCATAGGTCAGGGGATCTACGAGCAGTACTTC.